Each of the 11 T cell receptor beta chains below was sequenced from the same sample in a study of beta chain features in type 1 diabetes. The investigators reverse transcribed all of the isolated RNA, so they sequenced expressed TCRB transcripts. Clones were sequenced by immunoSEQ multiplex PCR, and TCRdb holds only the in-frame ones, with some missing. The sample lists more than 350,000 clones, about an eighth occurring once. Material: naive CD4+ T cells from blood. Every receptor here comes from a woman in her late teens or twenties in good health.

This clone was seen only a few times. The chain links TRBV18 to TRBJ2-1; D is ambiguous. Per the germline V gene, CDR1 is KGHSH and CDR2 is LQKENI. The V and J ends lost 2 bases and 0 bases respectively, with 14 bases between them. The length of the CDR3 is 17 residues. The CDR3 DNA reads TGTGCCAGCTCACCATGGACCCTACGGAGCTCCTACAATGAGCAGTTCTTC. Translation gives CASSPWTLRSSYNEQFF.

In this sample, this clone turned up a few times. The chain combines TRBV28 with TRBJ2-5, with 8 bases identical to TRBD2. Germline-derived CDR1 and CDR2 are MDHEN and SYDVKM. Losses at the gene ends were 5 bases for V and 1 base for J; bases not matched to a gene: 9. The CDR3 contains 16 residues. The CDR3 loop reads CASSPRGRGAQETQYF. CDR3 in DNA: TGTGCCAGCAGTCCCCGCGGGCGGGGGGCCCAAGAGACCCAGTACTTC.

The rearrangement uses TRBV6-6 and TRBJ2-7, with unresolved D. The germline CDR1 and CDR2 sequences are MNHNY and SVGAGI (reference sequence). The CDR3 is 14 residues long. The germline V and J ends were trimmed by 5 bases and 0 bases, with 11 bases remaining between them. CDR3: CASSLDGSSYEQYV. CDR3 sequence (DNA): TGTGCCAGCAGTCTAGACGGAAGCTCCTACGAGCAGTACGTC.

J is TRBJ2-3 and V is TRBV23-1; a possible D gene is TRBD2 (5 bases). TRBV23-1 is an open reading frame, and its role is uncertain. V lost 0 bases to trimming and J lost 1 base, with 14 bases between them. This CDR3 is built from 17 residues. The CDR3 nucleotides read TGCGCCAGCAGTCAATCCAGAGAGGGCCCTTGCACAGATACGCAGTATTTT. It specifies CASSQSREGPCTDTQYF.

The gene calls are TRBV4-3 and TRBJ1-5, with D maybe TRBD1 (6 bases). CDR1 and CDR2 from the germline V gene are LGHNA and YSLEER. This CDR3 is built from 16 residues. Trimming shortened V by 3 bases and J by 7 bases, and 19 bases separated the two germline ends. The DNA of the CDR3 is TGCGCCAGCAGCCAGGACCGTCTAACAGGGTACCAGCCCCAGCATTTT. Translating it yields CASSQDRLTGYQPQHF.

This clone was counted only a few times. The chain is built from TRBV11-3 and TRBJ2-1; 9 nucleotides agree with TRBD2. CDR1 and CDR2 from the germline V gene are SGHNT and YENEEA. With V trimmed by 5 bases and J by 8 bases, 22 bases remained unmatched. This CDR3 region has 19 residues. In nucleotides, the CDR3 is TGTGCCAGCAGCCCTTCCATTACGGCGCGGGAGGGCGGCTGGGATGAGCAGTTCTTC. Protein: CASSPSITAREGGWDEQFF.

In nucleotides, the CDR3 is TGTGCCACGGGGGGGCTGAGGACTGAAGCTTTCTTT. Protein: CATGGLRTEAFF. The chain combines TRBV28 with TRBJ1-1; weak D call: TRBD1 (6 bases). Trimming pared 10 bases from V and 5 bases from J, leaving 14 bases between. The CDR3 runs to 12 residues. The germline gives CDR1 MDHEN, CDR2 SYDVKM.

This clone has just a few counts. This sequence joins TRBV28 and TRBJ2-7, with 12 bases aligning to TRBD1. CDR3 length: 15 residues. Trimming at V came to 6 bases and at J to 4 bases, leaving 7 bases not matched to a gene. Germline V gene sequence: CDR1 MDHEN, CDR2 SYDVKM. CDR3 amino acids: CASSSPGQGAYEQYV. The CDR3 DNA reads as TGTGCCAGCAGCTCGCCGGGACAGGGGGCATACGAGCAGTACGTC.

The CDR3 coding sequence is TGCGCCAGCAGCCAAGGGACAGGGCCCTACGAGCAGTACGTC. Protein product: CASSQGTGPYEQYV. This chain uses TRBV4-1 with TRBJ2-7; 8 positions match TRBD1. Germline V gene lookup returns CDR1 MGHRA and CDR2 YSYEKL. The CDR3 has 14 amino acids. V was pared by 1 base and J by 2 bases, with 1 base of the junction left unmatched.

This clone has a handful of counts. This chain joins TRBV16 and TRBJ1-2; 7 bases match TRBD1. The CDR3 extends over 16 amino acids. Germline CDR1 is KGHSY and CDR2 is FQNENV. J was trimmed by 0 bases and V by 4 bases; bases with no gene match: 8. CDR3 bases: TGTGCCAGCAGCCCTTCTTGGAGGGGGCCTAACTATGGCTACACCTTC. This sequence encodes CASSPSWRGPNYGYTF.

This chain links TRBV6-5 with TRBJ2-3; TRBD2 matches 8 bases. The CDR3 has 15 amino acids. Germline lookup yields CDR1 MNHEY and CDR2 SVGAGI. With V trimmed by 6 bases and J by 2 bases, 7 bases remained unmatched. The DNA of the CDR3 is TGTGCCAGCAGAGAGGATAGCGGGGCCACAGATACGCAGTATTTT. Protein product: CASREDSGATDTQYF.